This T cell receptor (beta chain) is from a study of T cell responses to AZD1222 COVID-19 vaccine. Details on this clone: What it recognizes is unknown.

Sequenced by immunoSEQ multiplex PCR; TCRdb stores in-frame clones only, minus some. The profile covers just under 55,000 clones, with around 90% appearing a single time and under 2% taken by the ten largest. Findings and limits, study-wide: Two AZD1222 doses significantly raised spike-specific TCR breadth and depth over controls. Spike was spanned by vaccine-associated CD4 TCRs, with dominance at 160-218 and 743-854. Unmutated variant regions are reportedly targeted by nearly half of spike-specific TCRs.

The V gene end was trimmed by 4 bases and the J gene end by 3 bases; junction bases not matched to a gene: 3. Germline V CDR1 and CDR2: LGHDT, YNNKEL (reference sequence). The CDR3 loop spans 14 amino acids. This chain joins TRBV3-1 (or the pseudogene TRBV3-2) and TRBJ1-1, with 9 bases matching TRBD1. This receptor was obtained from an adult in good health. Sequenced material: peripheral blood, taken on day 0 of AZD1222 vaccination. Written as DNA, the CDR3 is TGTGCCAGCAGCCGACAGGGGGGAGACACTGAAGCTTTCTTT. It specifies CASSRQGGDTEAFF.